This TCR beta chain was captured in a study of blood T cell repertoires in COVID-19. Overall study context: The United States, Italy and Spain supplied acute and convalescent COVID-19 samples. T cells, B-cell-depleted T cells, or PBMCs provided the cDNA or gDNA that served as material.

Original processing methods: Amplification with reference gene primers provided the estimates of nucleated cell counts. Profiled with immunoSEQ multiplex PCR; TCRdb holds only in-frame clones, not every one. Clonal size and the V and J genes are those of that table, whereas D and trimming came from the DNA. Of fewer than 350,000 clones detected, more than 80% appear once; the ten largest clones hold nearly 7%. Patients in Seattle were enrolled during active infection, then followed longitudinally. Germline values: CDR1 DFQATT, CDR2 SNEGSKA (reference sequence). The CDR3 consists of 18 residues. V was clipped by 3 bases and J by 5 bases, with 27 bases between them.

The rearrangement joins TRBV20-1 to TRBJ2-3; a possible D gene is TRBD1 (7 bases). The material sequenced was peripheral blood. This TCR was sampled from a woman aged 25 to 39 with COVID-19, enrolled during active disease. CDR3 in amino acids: CSASLLVVQGEAGDTQYF. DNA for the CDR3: TGCAGTGCTAGTCTTCTCGTTGTCCAGGGGGAGGCGGGAGATACGCAGTATTTT.